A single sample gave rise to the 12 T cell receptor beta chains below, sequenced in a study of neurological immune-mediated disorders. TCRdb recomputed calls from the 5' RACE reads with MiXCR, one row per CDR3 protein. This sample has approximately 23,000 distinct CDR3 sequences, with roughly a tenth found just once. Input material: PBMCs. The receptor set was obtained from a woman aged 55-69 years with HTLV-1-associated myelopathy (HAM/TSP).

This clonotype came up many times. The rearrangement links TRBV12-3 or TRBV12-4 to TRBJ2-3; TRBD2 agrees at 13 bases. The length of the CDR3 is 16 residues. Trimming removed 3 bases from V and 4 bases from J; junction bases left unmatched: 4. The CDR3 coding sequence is TGTGCCAGCAGTTTTATACTAGCGGGGGGGCCAGATACGCAGTATTTT. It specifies CASSFILAGGPDTQYF.

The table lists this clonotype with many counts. The DNA for the CDR3 is TGTGCCAGCAGCTTAGCGAACTCTTTCGGCTACGAGCAGTACTTC. Residues: CASSLANSFGYEQYF. J is TRBJ2-7 and V is TRBV7-8; D is undetermined. The CDR3 is made up of 15 amino acids. CDR1 is SGHVS and CDR2 is FQNEAQ in the germline V gene. V was trimmed by 0 bases and J by 3 bases, leaving 12 bases between them.

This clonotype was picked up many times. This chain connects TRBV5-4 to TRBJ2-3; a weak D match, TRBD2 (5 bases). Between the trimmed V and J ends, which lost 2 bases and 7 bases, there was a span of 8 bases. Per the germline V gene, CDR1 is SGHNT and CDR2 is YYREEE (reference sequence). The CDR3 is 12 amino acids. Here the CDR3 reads CASSFRDYTQYF. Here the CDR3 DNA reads TGTGCCAGCAGCTTCCGGGATTATACGCAGTATTTT.

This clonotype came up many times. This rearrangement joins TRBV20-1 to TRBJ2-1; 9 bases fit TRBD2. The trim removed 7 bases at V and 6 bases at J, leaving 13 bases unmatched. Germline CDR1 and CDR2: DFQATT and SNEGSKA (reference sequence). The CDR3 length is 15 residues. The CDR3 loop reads CSVWSGTSFSNEQFF. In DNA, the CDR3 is TGCAGTGTTTGGTCCGGGACTAGCTTCAGCAATGAGCAGTTCTTC.

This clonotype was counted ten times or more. CDR3 in DNA: TGTGCCAGCAGCGGACCGGGATTCACCGGGGAGCTGTTTTTT. This gives the protein CASSGPGFTGELFF. This chain links TRBV9 with TRBJ2-2; tentative D call: TRBD2 (5 bases). Germline V gene sequence: CDR1 SGDLS, CDR2 YYNGEE. The V gene lost 3 bases and the J gene lost 4 bases, with 10 bases spanning the gap. This CDR3 is built from 14 residues.

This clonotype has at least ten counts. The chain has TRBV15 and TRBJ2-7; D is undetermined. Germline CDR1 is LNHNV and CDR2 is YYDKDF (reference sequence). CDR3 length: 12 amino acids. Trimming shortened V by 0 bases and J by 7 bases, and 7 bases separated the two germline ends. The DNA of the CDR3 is TGTGCCACCAGCAGAGATCTTGCAGAGCAGTACTTC. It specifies CATSRDLAEQYF.

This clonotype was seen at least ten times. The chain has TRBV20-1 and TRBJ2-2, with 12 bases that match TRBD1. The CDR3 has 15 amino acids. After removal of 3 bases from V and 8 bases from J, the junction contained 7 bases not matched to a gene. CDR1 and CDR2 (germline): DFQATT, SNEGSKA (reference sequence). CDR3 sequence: CSASPGTGGGGELFF. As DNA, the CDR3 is TGCAGTGCTAGCCCCGGGACAGGGGGCGGTGGGGAGCTGTTTTTT.

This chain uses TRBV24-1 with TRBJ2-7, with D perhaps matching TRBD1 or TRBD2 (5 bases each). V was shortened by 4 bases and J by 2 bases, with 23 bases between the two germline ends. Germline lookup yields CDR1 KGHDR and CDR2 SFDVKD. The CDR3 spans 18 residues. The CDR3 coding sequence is TGTGCCACCAGTGAAATGACCACAGGAGGAGGTCCACCCTACGAGCAGTACTTC. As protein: CATSEMTTGGGPPYEQYF.

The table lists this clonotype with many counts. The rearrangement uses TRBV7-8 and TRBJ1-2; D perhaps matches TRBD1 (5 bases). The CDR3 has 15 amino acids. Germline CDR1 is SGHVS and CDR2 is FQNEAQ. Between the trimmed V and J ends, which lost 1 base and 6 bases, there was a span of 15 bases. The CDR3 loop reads CASSLETDRGHGYTF. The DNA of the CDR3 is TGTGCCAGCAGCTTAGAAACAGACAGAGGACATGGCTACACCTTC.

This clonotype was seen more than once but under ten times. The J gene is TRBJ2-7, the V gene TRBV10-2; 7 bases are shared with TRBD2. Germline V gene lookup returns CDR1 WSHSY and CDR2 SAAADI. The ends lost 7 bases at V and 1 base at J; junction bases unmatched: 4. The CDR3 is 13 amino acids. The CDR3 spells CASTWTRSYEQYF. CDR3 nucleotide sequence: TGCGCCAGCACTTGGACTAGATCCTACGAGCAGTACTTC.

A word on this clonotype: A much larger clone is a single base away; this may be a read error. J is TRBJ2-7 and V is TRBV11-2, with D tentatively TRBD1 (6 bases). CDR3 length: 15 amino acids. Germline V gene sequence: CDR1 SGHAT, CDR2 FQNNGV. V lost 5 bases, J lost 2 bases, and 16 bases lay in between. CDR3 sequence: CASSVYQGRAYEQYF. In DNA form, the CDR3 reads TGTGCCAGCAGCGTGTACCAGGGGCGGGCCTACGAGCAGTACTTC.

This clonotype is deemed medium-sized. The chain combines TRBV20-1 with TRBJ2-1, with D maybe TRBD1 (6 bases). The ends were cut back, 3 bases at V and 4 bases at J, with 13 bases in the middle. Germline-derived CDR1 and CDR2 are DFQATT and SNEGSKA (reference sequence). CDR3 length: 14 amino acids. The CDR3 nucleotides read TGCAGTGCTAGCAGACAGGCAGGGTACAATGAGCAGTTCTTC. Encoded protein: CSASRQAGYNEQFF.